What follows are 10 T cell receptor beta chains derived from one specimen sequenced in a study of cytomegalovirus exposure and HLA in healthy donors. The PCR made use of 60 Vbeta and 13 Jbeta primers. Sequencing was performed with immunoSEQ multiplex PCR; in TCRdb, only in-frame clones are kept and a portion is missing. Of more than 95,000 clones detected, about 80% appear once; the ten largest clones hold roughly 3.5%. Sequencing used PBMCs. These receptors all come from a woman in her 50s in good health and CMV-seronegative.

The genes are TRBV4-2 and TRBJ2-3; 10 nucleotides match TRBD2. The CDR3 loop spans 17 amino acids. With 0 bases clipped from V and 2 bases from J, the junction kept 5 bases outside the gene matches. CDR1 is LGHNA and CDR2 is YNFKEQ in the germline V gene. CDR3 sequence: CASSQEFSGRATDTQYF. DNA of the CDR3: TGTGCCAGCAGCCAAGAATTCAGCGGGAGGGCCACAGATACGCAGTATTTT.

On this clone: Sequence at one end of the junction differs from germline and may be a read error. The rearrangement links TRBV7-9 to TRBJ1-5, with 8 bases lining up with TRBD1. Germline V gives CDR1 SEHNR, CDR2 FQNEAQ (reference sequence). This CDR3 is built from 14 residues. The CDR3 DNA reads TGTTCCAGCAGCTTAGGGACAGGATATCAGCCCCAGCATTTT. Translation gives CSSSLGTGYQPQHF.

This chain uses TRBV29-1 with TRBJ2-5, with 10 bases identical to TRBD1. The better agreement between TRBJ2-7 and the DNA end casts doubt on the J call. The V gene's germline CDR1 is SQVTM and CDR2 ANQGSEA. CDR3 length: 14 residues. The CDR3 DNA is TGCAGCGTTGTGCCCGGACAGGGGGGCCACGAGCAGTACTTC. Amino acids: CSVVPGQGGHEQYF.

This chain connects TRBV7-8 to TRBJ1-5; weak D call: TRBD1 (6 bases). CDR1 and CDR2 from the germline V gene are SGHVS and FQNEAQ. V dropped 2 bases and J dropped 5 bases, with 13 bases sitting between them. CDR3 size: 15 residues. For the CDR3, the DNA is TGTGCCAGCAGCTTACGGAGGACAGAGCATCAGCCCCAGCATTTT. Encoded protein: CASSLRRTEHQPQHF.

This clone was picked up a small number of times. The genes are TRBV9 and TRBJ2-7; D is unclear. This CDR3 is 14 amino acids long. Germline CDR1 and CDR2: SGDLS and YYNGEE. V lost 0 bases to trimming and J lost 0 bases, with 7 bases between them. CDR3 residues: CASSVGLSSYEQYF. DNA of the CDR3: TGTGCCAGCAGCGTAGGGCTCAGCTCCTACGAGCAGTACTTC.

The chain has TRBV6-5 and TRBJ1-4; D may be TRBD1 (5 bases). V lost 6 bases and J 0 bases, leaving 8 bases between the germline ends. CDR3 length: 14 residues. CDR1 is MNHEY, CDR2 SVGAGI, per germline. In DNA form, the CDR3 reads TGTGCCAGCAGCACAGGCGCAACTAATGAAAAACTGTTTTTT. This codes for CASSTGATNEKLFF.

The chain combines TRBV11-2 with TRBJ2-3; D may be TRBD1 (5 bases). The ends were cut back, 2 bases at V and 5 bases at J, with 11 bases in the middle. CDR3 size: 14 residues. Germline CDR1 SGHAT, CDR2 FQNNGV. CDR3 in amino acids: CASSLYFQGDTQYF. The CDR3 nucleotides are TGTGCCAGCAGCTTATATTTTCAGGGAGATACGCAGTATTTT.

The rearrangement joins TRBV28 to TRBJ2-2; D is possibly TRBD2 (5 bases). Germline CDR1 MDHEN, CDR2 SYDVKM. The CDR3 spans 15 residues. Trimming stripped 2 bases from V and 4 bases from J, with 11 bases between. The CDR3 loop is CASSLSLRGTGELFF. The CDR3 DNA sequence: TGTGCCAGCAGTTTAAGTCTCCGGGGCACCGGGGAGCTGTTTTTT.

The chain uses TRBV28 and TRBJ2-2; the D gene is possibly TRBD2 (5 bases). Trimming stripped 6 bases from V and 8 bases from J, with 13 bases between. Per germline, CDR1 MDHEN and CDR2 SYDVKM. The CDR3 covers 13 residues. The CDR3: CASRGGGLGELFF. CDR3 bases: TGTGCCAGCAGGGGCGGAGGATTGGGGGAGCTGTTTTTT.

The count of this clone is one. V and J are TRBV6-5 and TRBJ2-1; 10 bases map to TRBD1. V lost 5 bases to trimming and J lost 4 bases; unmatched junction nucleotides: 5. Germline V gives CDR1 MNHEY, CDR2 SVGAGI. The CDR3 totals 15 residues. The CDR3 DNA reads as TGTGCCAGCAGTAGACAGGGGGCTGGGTACAATGAGCAGTTCTTC. Translation: CASSRQGAGYNEQFF.